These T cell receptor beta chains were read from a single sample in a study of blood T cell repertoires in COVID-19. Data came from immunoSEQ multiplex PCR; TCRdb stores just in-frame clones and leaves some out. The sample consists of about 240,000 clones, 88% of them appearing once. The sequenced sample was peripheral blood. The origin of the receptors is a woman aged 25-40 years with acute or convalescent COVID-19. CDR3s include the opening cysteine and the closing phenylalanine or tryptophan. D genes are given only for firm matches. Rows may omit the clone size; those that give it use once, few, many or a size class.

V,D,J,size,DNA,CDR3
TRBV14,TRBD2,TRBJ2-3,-,TGTGCCAGCAGCCAAGCTAGCGGGAGAGGGACGCAGTATTTT,CASSQASGRGTQYF
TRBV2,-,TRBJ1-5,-,TGTGCCAGCAGCCGGACAGTTAGCAATCAGCCCCAGCATTTT,CASSRTVSNQPQHF
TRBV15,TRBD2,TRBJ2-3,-,TGTGCCACCAGCAGGGGACCGAGCGGGAGGGCCCTAGATACGCAGTATTTT,CATSRGPSGRALDTQYF
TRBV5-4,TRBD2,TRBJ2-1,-,TGTGCCAGCTTGACTAGCGGGAGGATGAATGAGCAGTTCTTC,CASLTSGRMNEQFF
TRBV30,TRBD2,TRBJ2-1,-,TGTGCCCGCCCGGGACTAGCGGGGGAGCAGTTCTTC,CARPGLAGEQFF
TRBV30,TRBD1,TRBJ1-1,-,TGTGCCTGGAGTGTACCAACAGGGGGCTGGGGAGGCACTGAAGCTTTCTTT,CAWSVPTGGWGGTEAFF
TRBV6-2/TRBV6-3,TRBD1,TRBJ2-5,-,TGTGCCAGCAGTTACTCGGGACAGTCTTCGAGGGAGACCCAGTACTTC,CASSYSGQSSRETQYF
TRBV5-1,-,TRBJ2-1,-,TGCGCCAGCAGCGTTGCTACTAGCTCCTACAATGAGCAGTTCTTC,CASSVATSSYNEQFF
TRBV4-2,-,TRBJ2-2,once,TGTGCCAGCAGCCAAACCTCTAGCGTACGGGAGCTGTTTTTT,CASSQTSSVRELFF
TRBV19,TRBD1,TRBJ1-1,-,TGTGCCAGTAGTATAGTGCGACAGGGGTGGGGGAACACTGAAGCTTTCTTT,CASSIVRQGWGNTEAFF
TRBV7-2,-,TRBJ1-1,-,TGTGCCAGCAGCTTGAAACAGGGCCTTGAAGCTTTCTTT,CASSLKQGLEAFF
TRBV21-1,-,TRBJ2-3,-,-,CASSFGQGADTQYF
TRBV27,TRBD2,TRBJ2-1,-,TGTGCCAGTCAGAGCGGGAGATCCTACAATGAGCAGTTCTTC,CASQSGRSYNEQFF
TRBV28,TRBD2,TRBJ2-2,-,TGTGCCAGCAGCAGGGTAGCGGGAGCAGGGGAGCTGTTTTTT,CASSRVAGAGELFF
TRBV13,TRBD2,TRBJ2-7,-,TGTGCCAGCAGCTCGCCGGGACTAGCGGGAGACCACGAGCAGTACTTC,CASSSPGLAGDHEQYF
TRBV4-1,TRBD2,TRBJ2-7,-,TGCGCCAGCAGCCCCGACCCTAGCGGAGTAAGCTCCTACGAGCAGTACTTC,CASSPDPSGVSSYEQYF
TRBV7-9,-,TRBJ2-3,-,TGTGCCAGCAGCAGCAGGGGTCCAGATACGCAGTATTTT,CASSSRGPDTQYF
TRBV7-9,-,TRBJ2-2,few,TGTGCCAGCAGCCCGAAGACAGGCCGTACCGGGGAGCTGTTTTTT,CASSPKTGRTGELFF
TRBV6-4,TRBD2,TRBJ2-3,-,TGTGCCAGCAGTACTAGCGGGAGCACAGATACGCAGTATTTT,CASSTSGSTDTQYF
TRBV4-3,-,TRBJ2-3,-,TGCGCCAGCAAGGATAGCGGCGACACAGATACGCAGTATTTT,CASKDSGDTDTQYF
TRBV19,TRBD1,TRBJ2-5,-,TGTGCCAGTAGTAGACAGGGGATCCAAGAGACCCAGTACTTC,CASSRQGIQETQYF
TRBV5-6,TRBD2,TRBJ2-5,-,TGTGCCAGCGGGAGGGAGGAGACCCAGTACTTC,CASGREETQYF
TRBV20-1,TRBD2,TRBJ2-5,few,TGCAGTGCTAGTTGGACTAGCATCCCCGGATGGCAAGAGACCCAGTACTTC,CSASWTSIPGWQETQYF
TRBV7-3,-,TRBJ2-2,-,TGTGCCAGCAGAGCGAACATACTTTCAGTGGAGCTGTTTTTT,CASRANILSVELFF
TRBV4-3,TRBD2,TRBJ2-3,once,TGCGCCAGCAGCCAAGCTCCTAGCGGGGCAGATACGCAGTATTTT,CASSQAPSGADTQYF
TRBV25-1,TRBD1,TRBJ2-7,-,TGTGCCAGCCGACTCGGGACAGCAGAGTACTTC,CASRLGTAEYF
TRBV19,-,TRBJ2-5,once,TGTGCCAGTAGTGTGTCCACACAAGAGACCCAGTACTTC,CASSVSTQETQYF
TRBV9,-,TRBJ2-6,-,TGTGCCAGCAGCCCCCAGGGGCAGACTGGGGCCAACGTCCTGACTTTC,CASSPQGQTGANVLTF
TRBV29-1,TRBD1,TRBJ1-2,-,TGCAGCGTGCTGGGACAGAGCAACTATGGCTACACCTTC,CSVLGQSNYGYTF
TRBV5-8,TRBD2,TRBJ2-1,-,TGTGCCAGCAGCTTGGGACTAGCGGGAGTAGATGAGCAGTTCTTC,CASSLGLAGVDEQFF
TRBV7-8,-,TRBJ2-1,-,TGTGCCAGCAGCTTAGAGGTCGGGACTGGCAATGAGCAGTTCTTC,CASSLEVGTGNEQFF
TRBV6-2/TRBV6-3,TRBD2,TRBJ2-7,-,TGTGCCAGCAGTTACTCGGGACTAGCGGGACTGGAGGCGTACTTC,CASSYSGLAGLEAYF
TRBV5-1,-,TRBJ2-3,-,TGCGCCAGCAGCTGGGCCTTGGGGGGTAGCACAGATACGCAGTATTTT,CASSWALGGSTDTQYF
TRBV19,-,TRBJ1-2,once,TGTGCCAGTAGTATAGTTAACAAAAACTATGGCTACACCTTC,CASSIVNKNYGYTF
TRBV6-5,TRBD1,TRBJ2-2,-,TGTGCCATGAGGGACAGGGTGTTCGGCACCGGGGAGCTGTTTTTT,CAMRDRVFGTGELFF
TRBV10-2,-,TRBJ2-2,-,TGCGCCAGCAGGTCCATCGGGGAGCTGTTTTTT,CASRSIGELFF
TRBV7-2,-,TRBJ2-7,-,TGTGCCAGCAGCTTTCGCGGACTCCCGATTGGCGAGCAGTACTTC,CASSFRGLPIGEQYF
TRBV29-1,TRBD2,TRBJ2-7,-,TGCAGCGTTGCGGATCCAGCGGGAGGGCAGTACGAGCAGTACTTC,CSVADPAGGQYEQYF
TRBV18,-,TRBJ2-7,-,TGTGCCAGCTCACCTTCGGGAGACCCCCCCGAGCAGTACTTC,CASSPSGDPPEQYF
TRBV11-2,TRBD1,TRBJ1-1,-,TGTGCCAGCAGCTTAGATACGGGACAGGGGAACACTGAAGCTTTCTTT,CASSLDTGQGNTEAFF
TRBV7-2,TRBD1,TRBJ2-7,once,TGTGCCAGCAGCTTAGCGGCAGGACAGGGGGAACAGTACTTC,CASSLAAGQGEQYF
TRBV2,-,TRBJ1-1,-,TGTGCCAGCAGGTTGACAGTCATGAACACTGAAGCTTTCTTT,CASRLTVMNTEAFF
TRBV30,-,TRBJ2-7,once,TGTGCCTGGACCCTAGGCAGCTCCTACGAGCAGTACTTC,CAWTLGSSYEQYF
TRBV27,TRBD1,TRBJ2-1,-,TGTGCCAGCAGTTTATCGCGGACAGGGTACAATGAGCAGTTCTTC,CASSLSRTGYNEQFF
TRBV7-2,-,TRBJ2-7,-,TGTGCCAGCAGCCCACCGGGAGCGGACTCCTACGAGCAGTACTTC,CASSPPGADSYEQYF
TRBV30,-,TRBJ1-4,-,TGTGCCTGGAGACTAGACAGGGAAAAACTGTTTTTT,CAWRLDREKLFF
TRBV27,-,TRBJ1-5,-,TGTGCCAGCACCCCAACGGGTTATAGCAATCAGCCCCAGCATTTT,CASTPTGYSNQPQHF
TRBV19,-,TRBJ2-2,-,TGTGCCACCGCGGAGACAGCCACCGGGGAGCTGTTTTTT,CATAETATGELFF
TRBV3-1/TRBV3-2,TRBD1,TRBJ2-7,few,TGTGCCAGCAGCCAGTCACAGGGGGCCCACGAGCAGTACTTC,CASSQSQGAHEQYF
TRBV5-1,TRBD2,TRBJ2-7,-,TGCGCCAGCGCACAAAATCCTAGCGGGATACGAGGCGAGCAGTACTTC,CASAQNPSGIRGEQYF
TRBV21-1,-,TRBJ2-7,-,TGTGCCAGCAGCAAGGGGACTAGCGGGAGTGTCTACGAGCAGTACTTC,CASSKGTSGSVYEQYF
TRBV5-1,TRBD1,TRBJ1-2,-,TGCGCCAGCAGCTTGGGACAGGGGTGGTATGGCTACACCTTC,CASSLGQGWYGYTF
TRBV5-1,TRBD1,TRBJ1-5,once,TGCGCCAGCAGCCCGGGGGACTTCAGGGGGGCCCAGCATTTT,CASSPGDFRGAQHF
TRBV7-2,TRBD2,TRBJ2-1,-,TGTGCCGCCGGGACTAGCGGGAGTATCTCCTACAATGAGCAGTTCTTC,CAAGTSGSISYNEQFF
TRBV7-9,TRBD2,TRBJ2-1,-,TGTGCCAGCAGCTCAAGGACTAGACAGCGCAATGAGCAGTTCTTC,CASSSRTRQRNEQFF
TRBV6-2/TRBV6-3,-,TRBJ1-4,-,TGTGCCAGCAGTACCCTTCGGGACACAGTTGAAAAACTGTTTTTT,CASSTLRDTVEKLFF
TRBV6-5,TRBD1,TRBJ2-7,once,TGTGCCAGCAGCAGGACAGGGACCAACTACGAGCAGTACTTC,CASSRTGTNYEQYF
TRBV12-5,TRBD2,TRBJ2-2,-,TGTGCTAGTGTTAGCGGGAAAAACACCGGGGAGCTGTTTTTT,CASVSGKNTGELFF